The 23 T cell receptor beta chains given below trace back to one sample, sequenced in a study of blood T cell repertoires in COVID-19. The repertoire was sequenced with immunoSEQ multiplex PCR; TCRdb's copy has only in-frame clones and lacks some. The table shows about 86,000 clones, with around 87% occurring only once. Material: peripheral blood. Receptors were obtained from a human donor in a cohort sampled during active COVID-19.

The V and J genes are TRBV19 and TRBJ1-3; tentative D call: TRBD1 (5 bases). This CDR3 has 14 amino acids. Germline lookup yields CDR1 LNHDA and CDR2 SQIVND (reference sequence). The V end lost 8 bases, the J end lost 0 bases, and 11 bases lay between the germline ends. The CDR3 loop is CASELRGSGNTIYF. In DNA form, the CDR3 reads TGTGCCAGTGAGCTAAGGGGCTCTGGAAACACCATATATTTT.

The rearrangement links TRBV28 to TRBJ2-5; 9 bases map to TRBD1. Per the germline V gene, CDR1 is MDHEN and CDR2 is SYDVKM. This CDR3 is built from 13 residues. V shed 8 bases and J 3 bases; nucleotides not matched to a gene: 4. In DNA, the CDR3 is TGTGCCAGCGCCGGGACAGGGAAAGAGACCCAGTACTTC. It specifies CASAGTGKETQYF.

This CDR3 reads CASSLSGAGLSYNEQFF. The CDR3 DNA is TGTGCCAGCAGCCTTTCCGGGGCGGGACTCAGTTACAATGAGCAGTTCTTC. The chain carries TRBV7-6 and TRBJ2-1; D possibly corresponds to TRBD2 (6 bases). Germline V gene sequence: CDR1 SGHVS, CDR2 FNYEAQ. The CDR3 sequence is 17 residues long. V was clipped by 5 bases and J by 4 bases, with 21 bases between them. Combining the CDR3 with reference TRBV7-6 and TRBJ2-1 gives the whole variable domain GAGVSQSPRYKVTKRGQDVALRCDPISGHVSLYWYRQALGQGPEFLTYFNYEAQQDKSGLPNDRFSAERPEGSISTLTIQRTEQRDSAMYRCASSLSGAGLSYNEQFFGPGTRLTVL.

The chain couples TRBV28 to TRBJ1-2; TRBD1 matches 7 bases. The trim removed 10 bases at V and 2 bases at J, leaving 10 bases unmatched. The CDR3 runs to 14 residues. Germline CDR1 and CDR2: MDHEN and SYDVKM. Here the CDR3 reads CANGPRQGNYGYTF. The CDR3 bases are TGTGCCAACGGGCCCAGACAGGGAAACTATGGCTACACCTTC.

The rearrangement uses TRBV4-1 and TRBJ2-2, with 7 bases identical to TRBD2. V dropped 0 bases and J dropped 6; count of bases not matched to a gene: 7. The CDR3 runs to 16 residues. Germline CDR1 MGHRA, CDR2 YSYEKL. CDR3 nucleotide sequence: TGCGCCAGCAGCCAAGAAGTGGGCGGGAGTCCCGGGGAGCTGTTTTTT. It encodes CASSQEVGGSPGELFF.

This chain uses TRBV19 with TRBJ2-1; 7 bases are shared with TRBD2. V shed 11 bases and J 8 bases; nucleotides not matched to a gene: 18. In germline, CDR1 is LNHDA, CDR2 SQIVND (reference sequence). The CDR3 runs 15 residues. CDR3 protein: CASRGGPSSRDEQFF. CDR3 DNA sequence: TGTGCCTCAAGGGGAGGGCCTAGTTCCCGCGATGAGCAGTTCTTC.

The rearrangement uses TRBV19 and TRBJ1-1, with 7 positions matching TRBD1. CDR1 and CDR2 (germline): LNHDA, SQIVND (reference sequence). The V gene end was trimmed by 6 bases and the J gene end by 1 base; junction bases not matched to a gene: 11. The CDR3 loop spans 16 amino acids. In nucleotides, the CDR3 is TGTGCCAGTAGCCCCGGGACAGCGGAGGGGAACACTGAAGCTTTCTTT. This encodes CASSPGTAEGNTEAFF.

V usage is TRBV28 and J usage is TRBJ1-5; possible D gene TRBD1, 6 bases. Germline CDR1 is MDHEN and CDR2 is SYDVKM. V was cut by 3 bases and J by 3 bases, with 9 bases left in between. The CDR3 runs 14 residues. CDR3 nucleotides: TGTGCCAGCAGTTTCGGGGGGCACAATCAGCCCCAGCATTTT. This encodes CASSFGGHNQPQHF.

The J gene is TRBJ2-7, the V gene TRBV7-2; 8 nucleotides agree with TRBD2. Germline V CDR1 and CDR2: SGHTA, FQGNSA. The V segment lost 5 bases and the J segment 3 bases; nucleotides outside the gene matches: 6. There are 14 residues in the CDR3. CDR3 residues: CASSLGLAGYEQYF. The CDR3 nucleotides read TGTGCCAGCAGCCTCGGACTAGCTGGCTACGAGCAGTACTTC.

The table lists this clone with a few counts. Other DNA sequences of this sample code for an identical CDR3. V and J are TRBV5-1 and TRBJ2-3; a possible D gene is TRBD1 (6 bases). V lost 2 bases to trimming and J lost 1 base, with 11 bases between them. The length of the CDR3 is 15 residues. CDR1 SGHRS and CDR2 YFSETQ come from the germline V gene. In DNA, the CDR3 is TGCGCCAGCAGCTTAGGGGGAGAGGGCACAGATACGCAGTATTTT. Protein sequence: CASSLGGEGTDTQYF.

The rearrangement joins TRBV6-5 to TRBJ1-4; D not resolved. With 5 bases removed from V and 9 bases from J, the gap between germline ends came to 10 bases. Germline-derived CDR1 and CDR2 are MNHEY and SVGAGI. CDR3 length: 12 residues. The CDR3 DNA sequence: TGTGCCAGCAGTCGACAATCTCAAAAACTGTTTTTT. Amino acid sequence: CASSRQSQKLFF.

This clone was counted a single time. The V call is TRBV5-1, the J call TRBJ2-1; possible D gene TRBD1, 6 bases. There are 13 residues in the CDR3. The V gene's germline CDR1 is SGHRS and CDR2 YFSETQ. Trimming pared 4 bases from V and 5 bases from J, leaving 10 bases between. Here the CDR3 reads CASSPYRDNEQFF. In nucleotides, the CDR3 is TGCGCCAGCAGCCCGTACAGGGACAATGAGCAGTTCTTC.

The chain combines TRBV5-6 with TRBJ2-1, with 7 bases identical to TRBD2. The trim removed 5 bases at V and 6 bases at J, leaving 5 bases unmatched. The CDR3 runs to 13 residues. Germline V CDR1 and CDR2: SGHDT, YYEEEE. CDR3 sequence: CASRAGLSNEQFF. The CDR3 DNA sequence: TGTGCCAGCAGGGCGGGACTAAGCAATGAGCAGTTCTTC.

This clone showed up just once. The chain has TRBV27 and TRBJ1-6; possible D gene TRBD1, 5 bases. Germline CDR1 MNHEY, CDR2 SMNVEV (reference sequence). V was pared by 3 bases and J by 5 bases, with 11 bases between. This CDR3 has 15 amino acids. The CDR3, as DNA: TGTGCCAGCAGTTTTCGGCAGGGTAATAATTCACCCCTCCACTTT. Translation gives CASSFRQGNNSPLHF.

The chain links TRBV6-2 or TRBV6-3 to TRBJ1-2; 8 bases align to TRBD1. Germline V lookup: CDR1 MNHEY, CDR2 SVGEGT. The CDR3 length is 15 residues. V trimming: 4 bases; J trimming: 8 bases; junction bases outside the gene matches: 12. In DNA, the CDR3 is TGTGCCAGCAGTTCCGCGAGCCAGGGGGCGCGAGGCTACACCTTC. Translated: CASSSASQGARGYTF.

The chain has TRBV11-2 and TRBJ2-1; D unresolved. The V gene's germline CDR1 is SGHAT and CDR2 FQNNGV. The V gene lost 2 bases and the J gene lost 12 bases, with 11 bases spanning the gap. The CDR3 loop spans 12 amino acids. This CDR3 reads CASSLSSTGQFF. CDR3 DNA sequence: TGTGCCAGCAGCTTAAGTAGTACCGGGCAGTTCTTC.

The rearrangement links TRBV28 to TRBJ2-1; 12 bases fit TRBD2. This CDR3 region has 17 residues. With V trimmed by 7 bases and J by 4 bases, 11 bases remained unmatched. Germline V gives CDR1 MDHEN, CDR2 SYDVKM. DNA of the CDR3: TGTGCCAGCATCTTGACTAGCGGGAGCATAGGTTACAATGAGCAGTTCTTC. Amino acid sequence: CASILTSGSIGYNEQFF.

Only one count was recorded for this clone. The V gene is TRBV29-1, the J gene TRBJ2-7, with TRBD2 identical over 8 bases. Germline CDR1 is SQVTM and CDR2 is ANQGSEA. The CDR3 runs 13 residues. Trimming at V came to 2 bases and at J to 7 bases, leaving 7 bases not matched to a gene. The CDR3 region has the DNA TGCAGCGTTGAAACTAGCGGAGGAGGGGAGCAGTACTTC. This codes for CSVETSGGGEQYF.

The CDR3, as DNA: TGTGCCAGCAGTTTATCGACAGGGTTGGACATTCAGTACTTC. Translation: CASSLSTGLDIQYF. The chain couples TRBV28 to TRBJ2-4; 7 positions agree with TRBD1. Per germline, CDR1 MDHEN and CDR2 SYDVKM. This CDR3 contains 14 residues. V shed 1 base and J 8 bases; nucleotides not matched to a gene: 5. Combining the CDR3 with reference TRBV28 and TRBJ2-4 gives the whole variable domain DVKVTQSSRYLVKRTGEKVFLECVQDMDHENMFWYRQDPGLGLRLIYFSYDVKMKEKGDIPEGYSVSREKKERFSLILESASTNQTSMYLCASSLSTGLDIQYFGAGTRLSVL.

The chain joins TRBV9 to TRBJ1-1; 7 bases agree with TRBD1. There are 13 residues in the CDR3. Germline V lookup: CDR1 SGDLS, CDR2 YYNGEE. After removal of 4 bases from V and 8 bases from J, the junction contained 8 bases not matched to a gene. The CDR3 loop reads CASSPTGIEEAFF. The DNA of the CDR3 is TGTGCCAGCAGCCCGACAGGGATCGAGGAAGCTTTCTTT.

This clone was observed a handful of times. Additional DNA sequences in this sample encode the identical CDR3. This chain connects TRBV18 to TRBJ2-7, with 8 bases aligning to TRBD1. Trimming removed 0 bases from V and 3 bases from J; junction bases left unmatched: 4. This CDR3 is built from 15 residues. The germline gives CDR1 KGHSH, CDR2 LQKENI. DNA of the CDR3: TGTGCCAGCTCACCACCGGAGACAGGGGTCTACGAGCAGTACTTC. Residues: CASSPPETGVYEQYF.

The rearrangement joins TRBV4-2 to TRBJ2-3; D may be TRBD2 (6 bases). V dropped 0 bases and J dropped 1 base, with 8 bases sitting between them. There are 15 residues in the CDR3. Germline V CDR1 and CDR2: LGHNA, YNFKEQ. The CDR3 loop is CASSQDVAGTDTQYF. CDR3 sequence (DNA): TGTGCCAGCAGCCAAGACGTAGCGGGCACAGATACGCAGTATTTT.

This sequence joins TRBV2 and TRBJ2-6, with 9 positions matching TRBD1. Germline V gives CDR1 SNHLY, CDR2 FYNNEI. Losses at the gene ends were 7 bases for V and 3 bases for J; bases not matched to a gene: 4. The CDR3 spans 15 residues. This CDR3 is CASNDRGFGANVLTF. CDR3 sequence (DNA): TGTGCCAGCAACGACAGGGGGTTTGGGGCCAACGTCCTGACTTTC.